A selection of T cell receptor beta chains follows, all from one sample in a study of blood T cell repertoires in COVID-19. Sequencing was performed with immunoSEQ multiplex PCR; in TCRdb, only in-frame clones are kept and a portion is missing. Among 230,000 or so clones listed, around 90% were seen once. Sequenced: peripheral blood. These receptors all stem from an older woman with COVID-19, enrolled during active disease. Both conserved end residues are part of each CDR3. The D gene is left open where the match is weak. Not every row has a clone size; where given, it reads once, few, many or a size class.

D gene | J gene | clone size | V gene | CDR3 DNA | CDR3 protein
TRBD1 | TRBJ2-2 | . | TRBV19 | TGTGCCAGTAGTCGACCGGGACAGGTAAACACCGGGGAGCTGTTTTTT | CASSRPGQVNTGELFF
. | TRBJ1-2 | . | TRBV2 | TGTGCCAGCAGTGAACTCCCGGGGGGTCGGGGCTATGGCTACACCTTC | CASSELPGGRGYGYTF
TRBD1 | TRBJ2-6 | once | TRBV4-1 | TGCGCCAGCAGCCCCAGGACAGGAGTATACTCTGGGGCCAACGTCCTGACTTTC | CASSPRTGVYSGANVLTF
. | TRBJ1-6 | . | TRBV18 | TGTGCCAGCTCACCGCGGGCAAACGCCAAATCGGATAATTCACCCCTCCACTTT | CASSPRANAKSDNSPLHF
TRBD1 | TRBJ1-1 | few | TRBV19 | TGTGCCAGTAGGGACAGGGCGGGCACTGAAGCTTTCTTT | CASRDRAGTEAFF
. | TRBJ1-1 | once | TRBV7-8 | TGTGCCAGCAGCTTCGGACGGGAGGGCACTGAAGCTTTCTTT | CASSFGREGTEAFF
TRBD1 | TRBJ1-5 | . | TRBV18 | TGTGCCAGCTCCACAGGGACAGCTATCAATCAGCCCCAGCATTTT | CASSTGTAINQPQHF
. | TRBJ2-2 | . | TRBV19 | TGTGCCAGTACAGGGTACACCGGGGAGCTGTTTTTT | CASTGYTGELFF
TRBD2 | TRBJ2-7 | . | TRBV6-2/TRBV6-3 | TGTGCCAGCAGCTGGGAGGTAGCGGGGGCGTACGAGCAGTACTTC | CASSWEVAGAYEQYF
. | TRBJ1-3 | few | TRBV30 | TGTGCCTCCCCTGCGAAAAACGGAAACACCATATATTTT | CASPAKNGNTIYF